Each of the 18 T cell receptor beta chains below was sequenced from the same sample in a study of T cell responses to AZD1222 COVID-19 vaccine. Assay: immunoSEQ multiplex PCR; the TCRdb copy retains only in-frame clones and omits some. The sample consists of 130,000 or so clones, roughly nine tenths of them appearing once. Specimen: peripheral blood, collected on day 0 of AZD1222 vaccination. Every receptor here comes from an adult in good health.

This sequence joins TRBV2 and TRBJ1-1; a possible D gene is TRBD1 (6 bases). The CDR3 loop spans 15 amino acids. The V end was cut by 3 bases, the J end by 11 bases, with 22 bases between. Germline V gene data show CDR1 as SNHLY and CDR2 as FYNNEI. In nucleotides, the CDR3 is TGTGCCAGCAGTGAGAGTTCTTGGATCGGACAGAGGGCTTTCTTT. Translating gives CASSESSWIGQRAFF.

J is TRBJ2-2 and V is TRBV2; the D gene is possibly TRBD2 (6 bases). The CDR3 is made up of 18 amino acids. Germline assignment: CDR1 SNHLY and CDR2 FYNNEI. Trimming removed 2 bases from V and 1 base from J, with 17 bases in between. In DNA form, the CDR3 reads TGTGCCAGCAGTGAATCGAATTTGCGGGGACTGAACACCGGGGAGCTGTTTTTT. Protein: CASSESNLRGLNTGELFF. Drawing the rest from reference TRBV2 and TRBJ2-2, the complete variable domain is EPEVTQTPSHQVTQMGQEVILRCVPISNHLYFYWYRQILGQKVEFLVSFYNNEISEKSEIFDDQFSVERPDGSNFTLKIRSTKLEDSAMYFCASSESNLRGLNTGELFFGEGSRLTVL.

This chain uses TRBV3-1 (or the pseudogene TRBV3-2) with TRBJ1-1; no firm D call. The CDR3 is 13 residues long. Germline loops: CDR1 LGHDT, CDR2 YNNKEL (reference sequence). Trimming took off 1 base at V and 4 bases at J, with 7 bases between the two ends. The CDR3 DNA sequence: TGTGCCAGCAGCCAAGTCATGGGCACTGAAGCTTTCTTT. This sequence encodes CASSQVMGTEAFF.

The V call is TRBV28, the J call TRBJ1-2, with 7 bases identical to TRBD1. Germline loops: CDR1 MDHEN, CDR2 SYDVKM. J was trimmed by 4 bases and V by 10 bases; bases with no gene match: 9. The CDR3 spans 13 residues. The chain's CDR3 is CAIKPGQTYGYTF. DNA for the CDR3: TGTGCCATTAAACCGGGACAGACCTATGGCTACACCTTC.

Details on this clone: Relative to the germline gene, one junction end is altered; a read error may explain this. This chain links TRBV30 with TRBJ2-5; no reliable D call. CDR3 length equals 12 residues. CDR1 and CDR2 from the germline V gene are GTSNPN and SVGIG (reference sequence). In DNA form, the CDR3 reads TGTGCCTGGAGTGTGAACCAGGAGACCCAGTACTTC. It is translated as CAWSVNQETQYF.

This chain links TRBV6-5 with TRBJ2-7; the D gene is possibly TRBD1 (5 bases). Germline CDR1 MNHEY, CDR2 SVGAGI. V lost 7 bases and J lost 2, with 12 bases in between. The CDR3 loop spans 13 amino acids. The CDR3 region has the DNA TGTGCCAGCACGCCCAGGGTTCCCTACGAGCAGTACTTC. Translated: CASTPRVPYEQYF.

A few counts support this clone. The chain recombines TRBV5-6 with TRBJ2-7, with TRBD1 matching over 7 bases. With V trimmed by 4 bases and J by 1 base, 8 bases remained unmatched. The CDR3 is 15 residues long. Germline values: CDR1 SGHDT, CDR2 YYEEEE. The CDR3 region is CASSPTDRASYEQYF. The DNA of the CDR3 is TGTGCCAGCAGCCCTACCGACAGGGCTTCCTACGAGCAGTACTTC. The full variable domain, its missing parts supplied by reference TRBV5-6 and TRBJ2-7, is DAGVTQSPTHLIKTRGQQVTLRCSPKSGHDTVSWYQQALGQGPQFIFQYYEEEERQRGNFPDRFSGHQFPNYSSELNVNALLLGDSALYLCASSPTDRASYEQYFGPGTRLTVT.

The chain recombines TRBV25-1 with TRBJ2-7; possible D gene TRBD1, 6 bases. Germline V gives CDR1 MGHDK, CDR2 SYGVNS. The CDR3 spans 14 residues. V was cut by 3 bases and J by 1 base, with 10 bases left in between. The CDR3 DNA sequence: TGTGCCAGCAGTGATGACAGGTCTTCCTACGAGCAGTACTTC. Residues: CASSDDRSSYEQYF.

The chain combines TRBV4-1 with TRBJ2-3, with TRBD2 identical over 7 bases. In germline, CDR1 is MGHRA, CDR2 YSYEKL. Germline trimming cut 2 bases from V and 2 bases from J; bases unmatched to any gene: 10. The CDR3 has 17 residues. CDR3 in amino acids: CASSQQGAGVYTDTQYF. Here the CDR3 DNA reads TGCGCCAGCAGCCAACAAGGGGCGGGAGTCTACACAGATACGCAGTATTTT.

In DNA, the CDR3 is TGTGCCAGCAGTTTACAGGGGGCGTTGACTGAAGCTTTCTTT. Translated, it gives CASSLQGALTEAFF. This chain connects TRBV2 to TRBJ1-1, with 9 bases lining up with TRBD1. The germline CDR1 and CDR2 sequences are SNHLY and FYNNEI. The CDR3 has 14 amino acids. J lost 5 bases, V lost 5 bases, and 6 bases had no gene match.

This chain links TRBV19 with TRBJ2-3; the D gene is possibly TRBD1 (6 bases). The V gene's germline CDR1 is LNHDA and CDR2 SQIVND (reference sequence). V lost 6 bases and J lost 2, with 9 bases in between. The CDR3 runs to 13 residues. The CDR3 DNA sequence: TGTGCCAGTAGGGACAGCTACACAGATACGCAGTATTTT. Translation gives CASRDSYTDTQYF.

This chain connects TRBV7-9 to TRBJ2-6; possibly TRBD1 or TRBD2 for D (5 bases each). Germline CDR1 SEHNR, CDR2 FQNEAQ (reference sequence). The V end lost 3 bases, the J end lost 0 bases, and 12 bases lay between the germline ends. The CDR3 covers 17 residues. CDR3 loop: CASSFEWDPSGANVLTF. In DNA form, the CDR3 reads TGTGCCAGCAGCTTCGAGTGGGACCCCTCTGGGGCCAACGTCCTGACTTTC.

This clone came up once. The rearrangement uses TRBV30 and TRBJ1-2; no clear D gene. Germline V gene lookup returns CDR1 GTSNPN and CDR2 SVGIG (reference sequence). Between the trimmed V and J ends, which lost 2 bases and 1 base, there was a span of 20 bases. This CDR3 has 17 amino acids. CDR3 sequence reads: CAWSSPWRRADNYGYTF. CDR3 in DNA: TGTGCCTGGAGTTCACCATGGAGGAGAGCGGATAACTATGGCTACACCTTC. Together with reference TRBV30 and TRBJ1-2, the CDR3 gives the full variable domain: SQTIHQWPATLVQPVGSPLSLECTVEGTSNPNLYWYRQAAGRGLQLLFYSVGIGQISSEVPQNLSASRPQDRQFILSSKKLLLSDSGFYLCAWSSPWRRADNYGYTFGSGTRLTVV.

The chain uses TRBV7-9 and TRBJ2-5; 7 nucleotides line up with TRBD1. Germline values: CDR1 SEHNR, CDR2 FQNEAQ (reference sequence). This CDR3 has 15 residues. With V trimmed by 2 bases and J by 3 bases, 6 bases remained unmatched. This chain's CDR3 is CASSLRGQLKETQYF. As DNA, the CDR3 is TGTGCCAGCAGCTTAAGGGGACAGCTCAAAGAGACCCAGTACTTC.

There are a few counts of this clone. This chain joins TRBV19 and TRBJ1-1; D is uncertain. Germline assignment: CDR1 LNHDA and CDR2 SQIVND (reference sequence). V lost 11 bases and J lost 5, with 24 bases in between. CDR3 length: 15 residues. The CDR3 region is CAPSWDGVEKTEAFF. The CDR3 DNA sequence: TGTGCCCCTAGCTGGGATGGTGTTGAGAAGACTGAAGCTTTCTTT.

This clone was seen only once. This rearrangement joins TRBV19 to TRBJ1-4; no reliable D call. V dropped 1 base and J dropped 13 bases, with 13 bases sitting between them. This CDR3 region has 13 residues. In germline, CDR1 is LNHDA, CDR2 SQIVND (reference sequence). As DNA, the CDR3 is TGTGCCAGTAGTATAGTAACCGGACCCTCACTGTTTTTT. This encodes CASSIVTGPSLFF.

This rearrangement joins TRBV9 to TRBJ2-7; a possible D gene is TRBD2 (6 bases). V was pared by 0 bases and J by 7 bases, with 20 bases between. Germline CDR1 is SGDLS and CDR2 is YYNGEE. This CDR3 has 16 amino acids. Here the CDR3 DNA reads TGTGCCAGCAGCGTAGGTGGGATAGCGGCACCCCTTGAGCAGTACTTC. Residues: CASSVGGIAAPLEQYF.

The chain is built from TRBV9 and TRBJ2-3, with D possibly matching TRBD2 (5 bases). This CDR3 contains 15 residues. Germline lookup yields CDR1 SGDLS and CDR2 YYNGEE. V was trimmed by 0 bases and J by 3 bases, leaving 11 bases between them. Written as DNA, the CDR3 is TGTGCCAGCAGCGTAGGCGGAGGTCGGACAGATACGCAGTATTTT. It is translated as CASSVGGGRTDTQYF. Full variable domain (remainder filled in from reference TRBV9 and TRBJ2-3): DSGVTQTPKHLITATGQRVTLRCSPRSGDLSVYWYQQSLDQGLQFLIQYYNGEERAKGNILERFSAQQFPDLHSELNLSSLELGDSALYFCASSVGGGRTDTQYFGPGTRLTVL.